This T cell receptor beta chain was identified during a study of human T cells and chemical hapten exposure. Researchers extracted total RNA from unfractionated whole blood. One entry per CDR3 protein results from TCRdb running MiXCR on the 5' RACE reads. Of under 100,000 distinct CDR3 sequences detected, approximately 16% appear once; the ten largest clones hold under 7.5%. The CDR3 runs 15 residues. CDR1 and CDR2 from the germline V gene are SNHLY and FYNNEI. The V segment lost 4 bases and the J segment 6 bases; nucleotides outside the gene matches: 5. The J gene is TRBJ2-1, the V gene TRBV2, with 11 positions matching TRBD2. The receptor was derived from a female donor in good health. Here the CDR3 reads CASSGSSGGTNEQFF. For the CDR3, the DNA is TGTGCCAGCAGTGGATCTAGCGGGGGGACCAATGAGCAGTTCTTC.